These T cell receptor beta chains were read from a single sample in a study of radiotherapy plus CTLA-4 blockade in lung cancer. Libraries were prepared by immunoSEQ multiplex PCR; TCRdb keeps only in-frame clonotypes and omits some of them. The repertoire holds around 63,000 clones, with about 72% as singletons. Sequences were derived from peripheral blood, sampled from a patient treated with radiotherapy plus ipilimumab. Receptor source: a human donor with non-small cell lung cancer whose response to radiotherapy plus ipilimumab could not be evaluated. Some clones in this sample may be carry-over from other donors' samples. Each CDR3 is given with its conserved first and last residue. The D gene is left open where the match is weak. Some rows mark clone size as missing; the rest say once, few, many or name a class of expanded clone.

TRBV6-1	TRBJ1-4	NA	NA	TGTGCCAGCAGTGACAGGGGAAGGGATGAAAAACTGTTTTTT	CASSDRGRDEKLFF
TRBV4-3	TRBJ1-1	NA	few	TGCGCCAGCAGCCAAGAGACAGGACACTATGAAGCTTTCTTT	CASSQETGHYEAFF
TRBV6-1	TRBJ1-4	NA	few	TGTGCCAGCAGCGCGGGGCGGGGAAATGAAAAACTGTTTTTT	CASSAGRGNEKLFF
TRBV5-4	TRBJ2-2	TRBD1	NA	TGTGCCAGCAGCTGGGACAGGGCGTCCACCGGGGAGCTGTTTTTT	CASSWDRASTGELFF
TRBV11-3	TRBJ2-1	TRBD1	NA	TGTGCCAGCAGCTTGGGACAGGGGGATGAGCAGTTCTTC	CASSLGQGDEQFF
TRBV2	TRBJ2-5	TRBD1	NA	TGTGCCAGCAGTGAAGAGGGACAGCAAGAGACCCAGTACTTC	CASSEEGQQETQYF
TRBV11-2	TRBJ1-6	NA	NA	TGTGCCAGCAGCTTAGGACAGAATTGGTCACCCCTCCACTTT	CASSLGQNWSPLHF
TRBV7-9	TRBJ1-5	NA	NA	TGTGCCAGCAGCTTAGGGCAGGTCGGGGGAAGTCAGCCCCAGCATTTT	CASSLGQVGGSQPQHF
TRBV6-5	TRBJ2-1	TRBD2	few	TGTGCCAGCAGCCGCGGACTAGCAGACAATGAGCAGTTCTTC	CASSRGLADNEQFF
TRBV13	TRBJ1-4	NA	NA	TGTGCCAGCAGCTTAGGGCAGGTCCATGAAAAACTGTTTTTT	CASSLGQVHEKLFF
TRBV5-1	TRBJ2-6	NA	NA	TGCGCCAGCAGCTTGGGGTTAGTGTCCGCACCTGGGGCCAACGTCCTGACTTTC	CASSLGLVSAPGANVLTF
TRBV10-1	TRBJ1-1	TRBD1	many	TGCGCCAGCAGGGAGACAGGGCGAGGGAACACTGAAGCTTTCTTT	CASRETGRGNTEAFF
TRBV18	TRBJ1-5	NA	NA	TGTGCCAGCTCACCAGGGCAGGTGCTCCATCAGCCCCAGCATTTT	CASSPGQVLHQPQHF
TRBV7-9	TRBJ1-6	NA	NA	TGTGCCAGCAGCCTTGAGGGGAGGCCCCTCCACTTT	CASSLEGRPLHF
TRBV27	TRBJ2-3	NA	NA	TGTGCCAGCAGCGAGACAATAGTTACAGATACGCAGTATTTT	CASSETIVTDTQYF
TRBV2	TRBJ2-2	NA	NA	TGTGCCAGCAGTCTCAGGTACACCGGGGAGCTGTTTTTT	CASSLRYTGELFF
TRBV5-4	TRBJ1-1	NA	NA	TGTGCCAGCATCCCTGGCAGGGGGAACACTGAAGCTTTCTTT	CASIPGRGNTEAFF
TRBV5-6	TRBJ1-3	NA	NA	TGTGCCAGCAGCTTGTATGGGCCCAACTCTGGAAACACCATATATTTT	CASSLYGPNSGNTIYF
TRBV4-3	TRBJ1-2	TRBD1	NA	TGCGCCAGCAGCCAAGATGGGATCAGGGGGCGCGACAGCTACACCTTC	CASSQDGIRGRDSYTF
TRBV5-6	TRBJ1-6	TRBD1	NA	TGTGCCAGCAGCGCGGGCAACAGGGGTTTGAATTCACCCCTCCACTTT	CASSAGNRGLNSPLHF
TRBV5-6	TRBJ1-1	NA	NA	TGTGCCAGCAGCTTTGGGGGACACAGGGAAGCTTTCTTT	CASSFGGHREAFF
TRBV6-5	TRBJ1-5	NA	NA	TGTGCCAGCAGTTACTCCGCCGGAGACAATCAGCCCCAGCATTTT	CASSYSAGDNQPQHF
TRBV28	TRBJ1-1	NA	few	TGTGCCAGCACAAACATGAACACTGAAGCTTTCTTT	CASTNMNTEAFF
TRBV21-1	TRBJ1-2	NA	NA	TGTGCCAGCAGCCCTCGACAGGGGGCGCGGGGCTACACCTTC	CASSPRQGARGYTF
TRBV19	TRBJ2-2	TRBD2	NA	TGTGCCAGTATTACTAGGGCTAGCGGGGGGGCCGGGGAGCTGTTTTTT	CASITRASGGAGELFF
TRBV19	TRBJ1-2	NA	few	TGTGCCAGTAGTATAGATCGGTACAACTATGGCTACACCTTC	CASSIDRYNYGYTF
TRBV6-1	TRBJ1-2	TRBD1	NA	TGTGCCAGCAGTGCTGACAGGGTTTGGAGTGGCTACACCTTC	CASSADRVWSGYTF
TRBV6-1	TRBJ1-2	TRBD1	NA	TGTGCCAGCAGCCCAGACAGGGTCCCTTACTATGGCTACACCTTC	CASSPDRVPYYGYTF
TRBV5-1	TRBJ2-2	NA	NA	TGCGCCAGCGGAGGAGAGGGCGCCGGGGAGCTGTTTTTT	CASGGEGAGELFF
TRBV6-1	TRBJ1-2	TRBD1	once	TGTGCCAGCAGCAGACAGGGAGGAGATGGCTACACCTTC	CASSRQGGDGYTF
TRBV11-2	TRBJ1-1	TRBD1	few	TGTGCCAGCAGCCCGGACAGGGGAACTGAAGCTTTCTTT	CASSPDRGTEAFF
TRBV6-1	TRBJ2-2	NA	NA	TGTGCCAGTCCCAAGGGGGAGGGTGCCGGGGAGCTGTTTTTT	CASPKGEGAGELFF